One T cell receptor (beta chain) is described in this entry. A universal primer site was added by template switching, and unique molecular identifiers were carried by the cDNA. TCRdb re-called the 5' RACE reads with MiXCR, one entry per CDR3 protein. The sample records hundreds of thousands of distinct CDR3 sequences, around 21% being singletons. CDR3 length: 12 amino acids. The V and J ends lost 5 bases and 7 bases respectively, with 11 bases between them. CDR1 is SEHNR and CDR2 is FQNEAQ in the germline V gene (reference sequence). These data come from a study of identical twins. These data also featured in a second study, about T cells expressing NK-cell markers. As that report states: Source material for TCR beta repertoires consisted of sorted CD3+CD56+NKG2C+, CD3+CD56+NKG2C- and CD3+CD56-NKG2C+ T cells. An anti-gamma-delta TCR antibody restricted sorting to alpha-beta TCR T cells in several experiments. Whether expanded NKG2C+ T cell clones were HCMV specific stayed uncertain.

This clonotype was sampled from a woman between 18 and 29 years old in good health. The sequenced sample was PBMCs. The chain links TRBV7-9 to TRBJ2-5; no clear D gene. CDR3 sequence reads: CASSLESGTQYF. The CDR3, as DNA: TGTGCCAGCAGCCTAGAATCCGGGACCCAGTACTTC.